This T cell receptor beta chain was retrieved from a study of early T cells in non-severe SARS-CoV-2 infection. At the level of the study: The authors sequenced bulk RNA from unsorted whole blood, leaving chains unpaired. General study findings and limits: A preference for anti-spike CD8 responses marked VDJdb matching, which missed private and CD4 specificities.

The sample holds many counts of this clonotype. Its specificity is unknown. The CDR3 totals 13 residues. The V end lost 6 bases, the J end lost 0 bases, and 11 bases lay between the germline ends. Germline values: CDR1 SQVTM, CDR2 ANQGSEA. Molecules of cDNA were individually given unique molecular identifiers that were attached to them. TCRdb reanalysed the 5' RACE reads using MiXCR and keeps one entry per CDR3 protein. The sample has 30,000 to 45,000 distinct CDR3 sequences, around 4.3% seen once. The material sequenced was whole blood. The rearrangement uses TRBV29-1 and TRBJ1-1; TRBD1 is a possible D gene (6 bases). The receptor's source is an adult who was a healthcare worker with PCR-confirmed SARS-CoV-2 infection or an uninfected control (not recorded which). The CDR3 here is CSVLTGLNTEAFF. In nucleotides, the CDR3 is TGCAGCGTGCTGACAGGATTGAACACTGAAGCTTTCTTT.